This T cell receptor (beta chain) appears in the sequencing data of a study of T cells in Graves' hyperthyroidism and ophthalmopathy. Trimming took 8 bases from V and 1 from J; bases not matched to a gene: 3. Germline V CDR1 and CDR2: MNHNS, SASEGT. This CDR3 spans 14 amino acids. This clonotype was observed a handful of times. It was RNA transcripts that yielded the amplified TCR beta CDR3 regions. HTBI primers were employed in a first-round RT-PCR of the TCR CDR3. TCRdb called the multiplex PCR reads again in MiXCR, with one record for every CDR3 protein. The table shows over 250,000 distinct CDR3 sequences, with 20% to 25% occurring only once.

The specimen sequenced was blood. This clonotype was obtained from a man in his thirties or forties with Graves' ophthalmopathy. The V gene is TRBV6-1, the J gene TRBJ2-2; TRBD1 agrees at 8 bases. The CDR3 DNA reads as TGTGCCAGCGGGACAGGAGTGAACACCGGGGAGCTGTTTTTT. It yields the protein CASGTGVNTGELFF.